The clone carrying this T cell receptor beta chain turned up a few times. Its antigen is not identified. A second PCR, run for roughly 7 to 11 cycles, used a sample-barcoded 5' primer plus a J-beta primer mix. TCRdb re-derived calls from the 5' RACE reads in MiXCR, one entry per CDR3 protein. The sample consists of roughly 1,100,000 distinct CDR3 sequences, about 25% of them appearing once. This record comes from a study of blood T cells in healthy people across ages. Study-wide results and limits: Diversity estimated from one million T cells was considered an underestimate. Comparison with aged donors showed that long-lived donors had more naive CD4+ cells and higher diversity. Older age coincided with a roughly linear decline in TCR beta diversity per million T cells.

These data were also reused for a study on T cells of mothers and their children.

The specimen sequenced was blood. This TCR came from a girl aged 2 to 10 in good health.

The CDR3 sequence is CASSLGTGANTEAFF. The CDR3 DNA sequence: TGTGCCAGCAGCTTAGGGACAGGGGCAAACACTGAAGCTTTCTTT. V usage is TRBV7-2 and J usage is TRBJ1-1; TRBD1 aligns across 9 bases. Germline CDR1 and CDR2: SGHTA and FQGNSA. The CDR3 totals 15 residues. After removal of 1 base from V and 2 bases from J, the junction contained 2 bases not matched to a gene.